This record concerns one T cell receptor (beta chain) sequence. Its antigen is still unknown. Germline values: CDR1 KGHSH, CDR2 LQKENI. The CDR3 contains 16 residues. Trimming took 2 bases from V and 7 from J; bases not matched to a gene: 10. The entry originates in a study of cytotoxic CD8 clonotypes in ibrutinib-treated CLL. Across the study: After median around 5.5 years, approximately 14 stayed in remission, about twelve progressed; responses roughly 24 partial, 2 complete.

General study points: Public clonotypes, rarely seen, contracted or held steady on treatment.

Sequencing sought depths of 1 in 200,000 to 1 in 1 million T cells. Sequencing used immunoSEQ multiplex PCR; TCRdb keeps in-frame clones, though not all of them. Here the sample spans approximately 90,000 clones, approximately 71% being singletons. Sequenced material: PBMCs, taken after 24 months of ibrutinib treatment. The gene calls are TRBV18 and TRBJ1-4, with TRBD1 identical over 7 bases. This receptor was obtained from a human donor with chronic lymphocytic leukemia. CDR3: CASSPLAGTAFEKLFF. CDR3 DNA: TGTGCCAGCTCACCATTAGCCGGGACAGCTTTTGAAAAACTGTTTTTT.